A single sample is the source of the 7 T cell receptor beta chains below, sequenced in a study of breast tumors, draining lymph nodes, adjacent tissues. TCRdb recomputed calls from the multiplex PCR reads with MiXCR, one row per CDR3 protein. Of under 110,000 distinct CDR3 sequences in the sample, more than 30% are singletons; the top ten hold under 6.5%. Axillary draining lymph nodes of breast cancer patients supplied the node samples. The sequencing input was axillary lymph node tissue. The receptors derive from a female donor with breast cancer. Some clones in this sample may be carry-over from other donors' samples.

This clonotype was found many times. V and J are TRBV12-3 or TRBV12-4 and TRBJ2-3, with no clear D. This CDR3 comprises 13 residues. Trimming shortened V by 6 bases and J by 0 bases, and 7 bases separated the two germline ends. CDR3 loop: CASRVLSTDTQYF. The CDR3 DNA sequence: TGTGCCAGCAGGGTACTCAGCACAGATACGCAGTATTTT.

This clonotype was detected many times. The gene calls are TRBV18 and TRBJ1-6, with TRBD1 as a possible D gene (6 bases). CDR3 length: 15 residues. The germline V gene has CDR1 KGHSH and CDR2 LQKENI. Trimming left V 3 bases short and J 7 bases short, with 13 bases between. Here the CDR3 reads CASSPGLQGNSPLHF. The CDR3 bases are TGTGCCAGCTCACCTGGTCTGCAGGGGAATTCACCCCTCCACTTT.

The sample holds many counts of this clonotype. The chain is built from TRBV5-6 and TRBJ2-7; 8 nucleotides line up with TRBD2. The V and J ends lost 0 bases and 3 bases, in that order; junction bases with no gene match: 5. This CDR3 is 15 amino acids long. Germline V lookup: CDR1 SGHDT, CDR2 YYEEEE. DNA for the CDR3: TGTGCCAGCAGCTTGGGGTTAGCGGGAAACTACGAGCAGTACTTC. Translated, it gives CASSLGLAGNYEQYF.

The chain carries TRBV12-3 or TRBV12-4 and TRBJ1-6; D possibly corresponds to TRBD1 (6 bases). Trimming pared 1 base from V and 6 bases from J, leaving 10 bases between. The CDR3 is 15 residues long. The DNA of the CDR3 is TGTGCCAGCAGTTTAGGCGACAGGCTTAATTCACCCCTCCACTTT. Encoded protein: CASSLGDRLNSPLHF.

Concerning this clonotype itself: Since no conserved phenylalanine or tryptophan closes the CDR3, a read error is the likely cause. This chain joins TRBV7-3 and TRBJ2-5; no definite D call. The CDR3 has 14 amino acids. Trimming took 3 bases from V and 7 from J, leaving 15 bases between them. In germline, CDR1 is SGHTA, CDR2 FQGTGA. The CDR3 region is CASSFYPWAGTQYL. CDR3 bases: TGTGCCAGCAGCTTCTACCCCTGGGCAGGGACCCAGTACCTC.

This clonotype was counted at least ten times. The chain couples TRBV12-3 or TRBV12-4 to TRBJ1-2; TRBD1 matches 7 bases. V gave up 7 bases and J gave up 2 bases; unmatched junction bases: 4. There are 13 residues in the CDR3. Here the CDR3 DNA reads TGTGCCAGCACCGGACAGGCGAACTATGGCTACACCTTC. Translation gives CASTGQANYGYTF.

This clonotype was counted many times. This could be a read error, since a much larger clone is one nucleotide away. CDR3 DNA sequence: TGTGCCAGCAGCCTGGGACAGGGGGCGCGAAGGACTGGCTACACCTTC. The encoded protein is CASSLGQGARRTGYTF. The V call is TRBV6-2 or TRBV6-3, the J call TRBJ1-2; TRBD1 agrees at 12 bases. V was pared by 6 bases and J by 7 bases, with 12 bases of the junction left unmatched. CDR1 is MNHEY, CDR2 SVGEGT, per germline. The CDR3 spans 16 residues.